These 21 T cell receptor beta chains were all obtained from the same sample, sequenced in a study of CD8+ T cells in alopecia areata. The treatment: oral pan-JAK inhibitor, 5-10 mg twice daily. As the sequencing template, cDNA was produced by extracting RNA and reverse transcribing it. Produced via immunoSEQ multiplex PCR; TCRdb's table is partial and in-frame only. Here the sample spans around 190,000 clones, over 55% being singletons. This material consisted of CD4+ T cells sorted from blood, taken at week 24, from a patient treated with tofacitinib. Receptors originate from a human donor with alopecia areata.

The chain recombines TRBV5-1 with TRBJ2-3, with 7 bases fitting TRBD1. J was trimmed by 2 bases and V by 5 bases; bases with no gene match: 14. Germline V gene data show CDR1 as SGHRS and CDR2 as YFSETQ. This CDR3 has 17 amino acids. In DNA, the CDR3 is TGCGCCAGCAGGTCGAAGACAGGGCGCCCACCCACAGATACGCAGTATTTT. Protein: CASRSKTGRPPTDTQYF. Looking up the rest from reference TRBV5-1 and TRBJ2-3 gives the full variable domain: KAGVTQTPRYLIKTRGQQVTLSCSPISGHRSVSWYQQTPGQGLQFLFEYFSETQRNKGNFPGRFSGRQFSNSRSEMNVSTLELGDSALYLCASRSKTGRPPTDTQYFGPGTRLTVL.

The sample holds a few counts of this clone. The chain combines TRBV7-3 with TRBJ2-3; D perhaps matches TRBD1 (6 bases). Trimming shortened V by 3 bases and J by 8 bases, and 15 bases separated the two germline ends. CDR1 and CDR2 (germline): SGHTA, FQGTGA. CDR3 size: 14 residues. CDR3 sequence: CASSLDSALTTQYF. CDR3 in DNA: TGTGCCAGCAGCTTGGACAGCGCCTTAACTACGCAGTATTTT.

V is TRBV5-6 and J is TRBJ1-2; TRBD1 is a possible D gene (5 bases). Germline loops: CDR1 SGHDT, CDR2 YYEEEE. This CDR3 has 14 amino acids. V lost 0 bases, J lost 5 bases, and 11 bases lay in between. CDR3 residues: CASSLAGRRYGYTF. The CDR3, as DNA: TGTGCCAGCAGCTTGGCGGGACGGAGGTATGGCTACACCTTC.

The chain joins TRBV14 to TRBJ2-2; TRBD1 or TRBD2 may be the D gene (6 bases each). The germline CDR1 and CDR2 sequences are SGHDN and FVKESK. The germline V and J ends were trimmed by 1 base and 11 bases, with 14 bases remaining between them. The CDR3 spans 14 residues. In nucleotides, the CDR3 is TGTGCCAGCAGCCAAGGATCAGGGGAGGAAGAGCTGTTTTTT. Amino acid sequence: CASSQGSGEEELFF.

The rearrangement joins TRBV30 to TRBJ2-5; TRBD2 is a possible D gene (7 bases). Trimming cost V 4 bases and J 9 bases, with 18 bases left between them. This CDR3 contains 13 residues. Germline lookup yields CDR1 GTSNPN and CDR2 SVGIG (reference sequence). In nucleotides, the CDR3 is TGTGCCTGGACCCCACTAAAGGGGGGGGCCCAGTACTTC. This sequence encodes CAWTPLKGGAQYF.

Written as DNA, the CDR3 is TGTGCCAGCAGCTTAGATCTGAACACCGGGGAGCTGTTTTTT. The encoded protein is CASSLDLNTGELFF. This chain uses TRBV7-3 with TRBJ2-2; D is uncertain. Germline CDR1 and CDR2: SGHTA and FQGTGA. Trimming pared 2 bases from V and 1 base from J, leaving 5 bases between. The CDR3 has 14 residues.

The chain has TRBV11-1 and TRBJ2-7; no reliable D call. The CDR3 consists of 11 residues. The V and J ends lost 5 bases and 6 bases respectively, with 8 bases between them. The germline V gene encodes CDR1 SGHAT and CDR2 FQDESV (reference sequence). The DNA for the CDR3 is TGTGCCAGCAGCCACGATTCCGAGCAGTACTTC. Protein product: CASSHDSEQYF.

The chain recombines TRBV25-1 with TRBJ2-3; TRBD1 agrees at 7 bases. Germline V gene data show CDR1 as MGHDK and CDR2 as SYGVNS. Trimming cost V 0 bases and J 2 bases; bases outside gene matches: 5. The CDR3 spans 16 residues. CDR3 DNA: TGTGCCAGCAGTGAATACAGGACAGGCTCCACAGATACGCAGTATTTT. This sequence encodes CASSEYRTGSTDTQYF.

This clone has a handful of counts. The chain employs TRBV5-1 and TRBJ2-7; no definite D call. Per germline, CDR1 SGHRS and CDR2 YFSETQ. Trimming took 3 bases from V and 3 from J, leaving 4 bases between them. The CDR3 runs to 11 residues. CDR3 region: CASSSFYEQYF. The CDR3 coding sequence is TGCGCCAGCAGCTCCTTCTACGAGCAGTACTTC.

This chain uses TRBV7-2 with TRBJ1-2; D gene ambiguous. Germline CDR1 SGHTA, CDR2 FQGNSA. Trimming cost V 2 bases and J 2 bases, with 6 bases left between them. This CDR3 contains 13 residues. The CDR3 protein is CASSLPENYGYTF. The CDR3 DNA is TGTGCCAGCAGCTTACCAGAAAACTATGGCTACACCTTC.

This clone was counted between two and nine times. This chain links TRBV30 with TRBJ1-1, with D possibly TRBD1 on 5 matching bases. The CDR3 has 13 residues. The V and J ends lost 2 bases and 0 bases respectively, with 7 bases between them. Germline V CDR1 and CDR2: GTSNPN, SVGIG (reference sequence). CDR3 DNA sequence: TGTGCCTGGAGTAGCAGGGTGAACACTGAAGCTTTCTTT. This translates into CAWSSRVNTEAFF.

The chain employs TRBV5-6 and TRBJ2-2; TRBD1 aligns across 7 bases. Germline V gene data show CDR1 as SGHDT and CDR2 as YYEEEE. The junction had 8 bases not matched to a gene; V was cut back by 4 bases and J by 5 bases. This CDR3 is built from 15 residues. CDR3 coding DNA: TGTGCCAGCAGCCGGAGACAGGGTCATACCGGGGAGCTGTTTTTT. Amino acid sequence: CASSRRQGHTGELFF.

The rearrangement links TRBV27 to TRBJ1-5; TRBD1 might be the D (5 bases). The CDR3 is made up of 13 amino acids. V gave up 3 bases and J gave up 2 bases, with 5 bases separating them. CDR1 and CDR2 from the germline V gene are MNHEY and SMNVEV (reference sequence). The CDR3 here is CASSFRGNQPQHF. CDR3 nucleotide sequence: TGTGCCAGCAGTTTCAGGGGCAATCAGCCCCAGCATTTT.

This chain joins TRBV30 and TRBJ2-5, with a tentative D call TRBD1 (5 bases). V dropped 0 bases and J dropped 5 bases, with 13 bases sitting between them. From germline, CDR1 is GTSNPN and CDR2 SVGIG (reference sequence). This CDR3 is 14 amino acids long. DNA for the CDR3: TGTGCCTGGAGTGTCGGGCAGGGCTACGAGACCCAGTACTTC. Protein: CAWSVGQGYETQYF.

The chain is built from TRBV2 and TRBJ1-6, with 8 nucleotides matching TRBD1. There are 14 residues in the CDR3. Germline loops: CDR1 SNHLY, CDR2 FYNNEI. V was clipped by 6 bases and J by 10 bases; unmatched bases: 8. The CDR3 is CASRADRAESPLHF. CDR3 nucleotide sequence: TGTGCCAGCAGGGCGGACAGGGCGGAGTCACCCCTCCACTTT.

This clone showed up just a few times. The chain couples TRBV4-3 to TRBJ2-1, with TRBD1 matching over 9 bases. The CDR3 totals 16 residues. Germline V gives CDR1 LGHNA, CDR2 YSLEER. V lost 5 bases, J lost 1 base, and 6 bases stayed unmatched. The CDR3 sequence: CASSLAGTGSYNEQFF. In DNA, the CDR3 is TGCGCCAGCAGCTTAGCCGGGACAGGGTCCTACAATGAGCAGTTCTTC.

The chain is built from TRBV6-5 and TRBJ2-2; D perhaps matches TRBD1 (5 bases). The CDR3 spans 14 residues. Trimming left V 6 bases short and J 1 base short, with 9 bases between. Per germline, CDR1 MNHEY and CDR2 SVGAGI. The CDR3 loop is CASRDTMNTGELFF. For the CDR3, the DNA is TGTGCCAGCAGGGACACGATGAACACCGGGGAGCTGTTTTTT.

This clone was counted between two and nine times. The chain has TRBV10-3 and TRBJ2-3, with D possibly being TRBD2 (5 bases). This CDR3 contains 17 residues. V dropped 2 bases and J dropped 2 bases, with 17 bases sitting between them. CDR1 and CDR2 (germline): ENHRY, SYGVKD. The CDR3 here is CAISEPTRVRVTDTQYF. CDR3 in DNA: TGTGCCATCAGTGAGCCGACACGAGTGAGGGTCACAGATACGCAGTATTTT.

The chain uses TRBV11-3 and TRBJ1-1, with 9 bases that match TRBD1. V lost 6 bases, J lost 13 bases, and 12 bases stayed unmatched. The CDR3 runs 13 residues. Per the germline V gene, CDR1 is SGHNT and CDR2 is YENEEA. The CDR3 nucleotides are TGTGCCAGCAGACAACACGGGACAGGGCCGGTTTTCTTT. The encoded protein is CASRQHGTGPVFF.

This chain uses TRBV9 with TRBJ2-1; the match to TRBD2 covers 7 bases. Germline values: CDR1 SGDLS, CDR2 YYNGEE. The V gene end was trimmed by 4 bases and the J gene end by 9 bases; junction bases not matched to a gene: 13. The CDR3 contains 15 residues. The CDR3 protein is CASSLKAGPPGEQFF. The CDR3 region has the DNA TGTGCCAGCAGCCTCAAAGCGGGACCGCCGGGTGAGCAGTTCTTC.

The sample holds a few counts of this clone. CDR3 loop: CASKRQGDSPLHF. CDR3 DNA sequence: TGTGCCAGCAAAAGACAGGGCGATTCACCCCTCCACTTT. The V call is TRBV2, the J call TRBJ1-6, with TRBD1 matching over 7 bases. Looked up from germline, CDR1 is SNHLY and CDR2 is FYNNEI. This CDR3 spans 13 amino acids. The V segment lost 7 bases and the J segment 8 bases; nucleotides outside the gene matches: 5.